This T cell receptor beta chain was identified in a study of identical twins. General study findings and limits: Beta out-of-frame sequences showed weaker excess twin sharing.

Turning to this clonotype: The antigen remains undetermined.

Each CDR3 protein is one row after TCRdb ran MiXCR on the 5' RACE reads. The sample has 450,000 to 500,000 distinct CDR3 sequences, 13% to 15% seen once; the top ten hold more than 0.8%. These records were also assigned to another study, of yellow fever vaccine responses in identical twins.

Sequencing input: CD4+ T cells sorted from blood. The sequence came from a woman between 18 and 29 years old in good health.

The CDR3 nucleotides are TGTGCCAGCAGCCCCCGTGGGAACGGGGAGCAGTTCTTC. Residues: CASSPRGNGEQFF. The V and J genes are TRBV7-2 and TRBJ2-1; no clear D. The CDR3 totals 13 residues. Trimming shortened V by 5 bases and J by 10 bases, and 15 bases separated the two germline ends. Germline V gene data show CDR1 as SGHTA and CDR2 as FQGNSA.